Listed below are T cell receptor beta chains from one sample, sequenced in a study of T cells after yellow fever vaccination. Via MiXCR, TCRdb re-called the 5' RACE reads, giving one row per CDR3 protein. The profile covers about 220,000 distinct CDR3 sequences, with approximately 3.2% appearing a single time and 2.5% to 3.5% taken by the ten largest. Sequences were derived from CD4+ T cells sorted from PBMCs, sampled 10 days after the yellow fever booster vaccination. These receptors all stem from a man aged 18 to 30 who received the YFV17D yellow fever vaccine. Each CDR3 is given with its conserved first and last residue. The order of the fields is clone size, V gene, J gene, D gene, CDR3 protein, CDR3 DNA. D genes are given only for firm matches. For some rows the clone size is stated as once, few or many, or as a class when expanded; others skip it.

many	TRBV7-2	TRBJ2-6	-	CASSTTRSGANVLTF	TGTGCCAGCAGCACGACTAGGTCCGGGGCCAACGTCCTGACTTTC
few	TRBV2	TRBJ2-1	-	CASSEQGWNEQFF	TGTGCCAGCAGCGAACAGGGTTGGAATGAGCAGTTCTTC
-	TRBV5-5	TRBJ1-2	TRBD1	CASSLPLKGAPRSYTF	TGTGCCAGCAGCTTGCCCCTCAAGGGGGCCCCTCGGAGCTACACCTTC
few	TRBV20-1	TRBJ1-6	-	CSARRGQTSSVRTPLHF	TGCAGTGCAAGAAGGGGTCAGACGTCTTCGGTTAGGACACCCCTCCACTTT
few	TRBV20-1	TRBJ1-6	-	CSARRSSSYNSPLHF	TGCAGTGCTAGGAGAAGCAGCTCCTATAATTCACCCCTCCACTTT
few	TRBV10-3	TRBJ2-7	TRBD2	CAIRTSGDSYEQYF	TGTGCCATCCGGACTAGCGGGGACTCCTACGAGCAGTACTTC
many	TRBV9	TRBJ2-3	-	CASSVGQGQGQYF	TGTGCCAGCAGCGTAGGCCAGGGACAAGGACAGTATTTT
many	TRBV2	TRBJ1-1	TRBD1	CASSGQGRNTEAFF	TGTGCCAGCAGTGGACAGGGGAGGAACACTGAAGCTTTCTTT
few	TRBV7-2	TRBJ2-5	-	CASSLVARGETQYF	TGTGCCAGCAGCTTAGTGGCCAGGGGAGAGACCCAGTACTTC
many	TRBV6-5	TRBJ1-2	-	CASTPGENYGYTF	TGTGCCAGCACCCCGGGCGAAAACTATGGCTACACCTTC
few	TRBV5-1	TRBJ2-5	-	CASSLGQLGETQYF	TGCGCCAGCAGCTTGGGACAGCTCGGGGAGACCCAGTACTTC
-	TRBV3-1	TRBJ1-6	-	CASSQRLGPQNSPLHF	TGTGCCAGCAGCCAAAGGTTGGGGCCACAGAATTCACCCCTCCACTTT
-	TRBV4-1	TRBJ2-7	TRBD2	CASSRDSGLATYEQYF	TGCGCCAGCAGCCGGGACTCGGGACTAGCGACGTACGAGCAGTACTTC
many	TRBV5-1	TRBJ1-2	TRBD1	CASSLAPDRPNYGYTF	TGCGCCAGCAGCTTGGCCCCGGACAGGCCTAACTATGGCTACACCTTC
many	TRBV14	TRBJ2-5	-	CASSQALVGETQYF	TGTGCCAGCAGCCAAGCTCTAGTCGGAGAGACCCAGTACTTC
few	TRBV7-9	TRBJ1-2	-	CASSRGQTNYGYTF	TGTGCCAGCAGCCGCGGACAGACCAACTATGGCTACACCTTC
many	TRBV20-1	TRBJ1-1	TRBD1	CSASQGQPTEAFF	TGCAGTGCTAGCCAGGGACAGCCGACTGAAGCTTTCTTT
-	TRBV5-1	TRBJ1-1	-	CASIRDTEAFF	TGCGCCAGCATCAGGGACACTGAAGCTTTCTTT
many	TRBV5-1	TRBJ1-1	-	CASSKSTSNTEAFF	TGCGCCAGCAGCAAATCCACCTCGAACACTGAAGCTTTCTTT
many	TRBV6-5	TRBJ2-2	-	CASSYSGLAGDSTGELFF	TGTGCCAGCAGTTACTCAGGTCTGGCGGGGGACAGCACCGGGGAGCTGTTTTTT
-	TRBV24-1	TRBJ2-7	-	CATSDFSLGKGQYF	TGTGCCACCAGTGATTTCTCTCTGGGAAAGGGGCAGTACTTC
many	TRBV6-5	TRBJ2-5	-	CASSPTRVEETQYF	TGTGCCAGCAGTCCTACCAGGGTTGAGGAGACCCAGTACTTC
-	TRBV2	TRBJ2-7	-	CASSVARTATGEQYF	TGTGCCAGCAGTGTCGCTCGGACGGCTACGGGAGAGCAGTACTTC
many	TRBV2	TRBJ2-3	-	CASSDEGGHADTQYF	TGTGCCAGCAGTGATGAGGGGGGGCATGCAGATACGCAGTATTTT
few	TRBV4-3	TRBJ1-2	-	CASSQETWGGYTF	TGCGCCAGCAGCCAAGAGACCTGGGGTGGCTACACCTTC
many	TRBV2	TRBJ2-1	TRBD2	CASKKRGEMRNEQFF	TGTGCCAGCAAGAAACGGGGGGAAATGAGAAATGAGCAGTTCTTC
-	TRBV10-3	TRBJ1-5	-	CAINSAVNQPQHF	TGTGCCATCAATTCGGCAGTCAATCAGCCCCAGCATTTT